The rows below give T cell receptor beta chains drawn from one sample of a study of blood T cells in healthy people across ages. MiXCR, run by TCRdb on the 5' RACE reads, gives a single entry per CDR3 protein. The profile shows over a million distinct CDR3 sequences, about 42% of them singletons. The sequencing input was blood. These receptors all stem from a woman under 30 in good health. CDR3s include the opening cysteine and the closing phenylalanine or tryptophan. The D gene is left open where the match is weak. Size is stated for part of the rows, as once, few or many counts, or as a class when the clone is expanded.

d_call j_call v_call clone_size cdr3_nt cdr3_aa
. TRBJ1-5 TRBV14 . TGTGCCAGCAGCCAAGGAATAGAGGGCGTTTGGGGCAATCAGCCCCAGCATTTT CASSQGIEGVWGNQPQHF
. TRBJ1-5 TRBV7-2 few TGTGCCAGCAGCTTAAAGGGAGCCGGGTCTCAGCCCCAGCATTTT CASSLKGAGSQPQHF
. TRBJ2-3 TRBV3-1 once TGTGCCAGCAGCCAATCAGACGGGGCAGATACGCAGTATTTT CASSQSDGADTQYF
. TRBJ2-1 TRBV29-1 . TGCAGCGTTGATCGCCCGGCTGAGCAGTTCTTC CSVDRPAEQFF
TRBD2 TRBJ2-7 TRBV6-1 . TGTGCCAGCAGTAGGACTAGCGGGGTTAGCGAGCAGTACTTC CASSRTSGVSEQYF
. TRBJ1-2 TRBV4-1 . TGCGCCAGCAAGAGGACGGGAACTAACTATGGCTACACCTTC CASKRTGTNYGYTF
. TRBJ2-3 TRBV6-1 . TGTGCCAGCACAGGTAAAGCTGAGGATACGCAGTATTTT CASTGKAEDTQYF
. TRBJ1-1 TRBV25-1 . TGTGCCAGCAGTGAAGTCTGGGGTTCAAGAGCTTTCTTT CASSEVWGSRAFF
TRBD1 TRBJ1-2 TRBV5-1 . TGCGCCAGCAGCTTGACAGGGGGAAGTACTGACTATGGCTACACCTTC CASSLTGGSTDYGYTF
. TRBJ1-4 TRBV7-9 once TGTGCCAGCAGCTCAACAACCAGGGGAAAACTGTTTTTT CASSSTTRGKLFF
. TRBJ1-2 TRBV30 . TGTGCCTGGAGTGACCCGACAGTCGGGCGGTATGGCTACACCTTC CAWSDPTVGRYGYTF
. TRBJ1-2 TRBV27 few TGTGCCAGCAGTTTATCGGCAGGGGTTGGCTACACCTTC CASSLSAGVGYTF
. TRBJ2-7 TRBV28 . TGTGCCAGCAGTCCAACGACAGTACTCTACGAGCAGTACTTC CASSPTTVLYEQYF
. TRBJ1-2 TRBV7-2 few TGTGCCAGCAGCCTAACGGGGGGCCCCTATGGCTACACCTTC CASSLTGGPYGYTF
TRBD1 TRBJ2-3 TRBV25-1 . TGTGCCAGCCCAAAAACCCGACAGGGGGAGACAGATACGCAGTATTTT CASPKTRQGETDTQYF
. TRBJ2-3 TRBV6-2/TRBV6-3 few TGTGCCAGCAGGGCACGTGGATCCACAGATACGCAGTATTTT CASRARGSTDTQYF
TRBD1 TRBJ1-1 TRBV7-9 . TGTGCCAGCGGCTCAGGGGGGAGGGGGTCCACTGAAGCTTTCTTT CASGSGGRGSTEAFF